These 29 T cell receptor beta chains were sequenced from one sample in a study of blood T cell repertoires in COVID-19. TCRdb's table, derived via immunoSEQ multiplex PCR, lists solely in-frame clones and lacks some. The sample includes 330,000 or so clones, more than 85% of them seen just once. Sequencing used PBMCs or T cells enriched from blood (not recorded which). The receptors stem from a woman under 40 who had recovered from COVID-19.

This clone was counted between two and nine times. The V and J genes are TRBV7-2 and TRBJ1-5; D may be TRBD1 (6 bases). The germline V gene encodes CDR1 SGHTA and CDR2 FQGNSA. V lost 1 base to trimming and J lost 7 bases, with 14 bases between them. The CDR3 has 15 amino acids. The CDR3, as DNA: TGTGCCAGCAGCTTAGTTGCGGGGGCCGGCCAGCCCCAGCATTTT. Its protein product is CASSLVAGAGQPQHF.

This chain links TRBV6-5 with TRBJ2-3; 7 bases align to TRBD1. This CDR3 has 14 residues. With 6 bases clipped from V and 3 bases from J, the junction kept 6 bases outside the gene matches. The germline gives CDR1 MNHEY, CDR2 SVGAGI. In DNA form, the CDR3 reads TGTGCCAGCAGACCCCGGACAGGAACAGATACGCAGTATTTT. The encoded protein is CASRPRTGTDTQYF.

V gene TRBV5-1 combines with J gene TRBJ2-3, with D perhaps TRBD1 (5 bases). Trimming cost V 1 base and J 2 bases, with 14 bases left between them. Looked up from germline, CDR1 is SGHRS and CDR2 is YFSETQ. The CDR3 totals 16 residues. CDR3 amino acids: CASSLMSQGSTDTQYF. In DNA form, the CDR3 reads TGCGCCAGCAGCTTGATGAGCCAGGGTTCCACAGATACGCAGTATTTT.

The chain employs TRBV6-5 and TRBJ1-1, with D possibly TRBD1 on 6 matching bases. Trimming removed 6 bases from V and 6 bases from J, with 14 bases in between. CDR1 and CDR2 (germline): MNHEY, SVGAGI. This CDR3 region has 13 residues. The CDR3 DNA sequence: TGTGCCAGCAGGGGAACAGGGTCTGCTGAAGCTTTCTTT. Protein: CASRGTGSAEAFF.

The genes are TRBV28 and TRBJ1-2, with TRBD1 matching 11 bases. The V gene end was trimmed by 5 bases and the J gene end by 4 bases; junction bases not matched to a gene: 12. Looked up from germline, CDR1 is MDHEN and CDR2 is SYDVKM. This CDR3 spans 17 amino acids. The CDR3 sequence: CASSQGPPGQGVYGYTF. In nucleotides, the CDR3 is TGTGCCAGCAGTCAGGGGCCCCCGGGACAGGGGGTCTATGGCTACACCTTC.

A note on this clone: The sample contains more than one DNA sequence encoding this CDR3. V and J are TRBV5-1 and TRBJ2-1, with TRBD2 matching 7 bases. The CDR3 extends over 15 amino acids. V was pared by 0 bases and J by 4 bases, with 4 bases of the junction left unmatched. The germline V gene encodes CDR1 SGHRS and CDR2 YFSETQ. CDR3 DNA: TGCGCCAGCAGCTTGGCGGCGGGAGTTTACAATGAGCAGTTCTTC. As protein: CASSLAAGVYNEQFF.

This chain links TRBV19 with TRBJ1-1; TRBD1 matches at 11 bases. The CDR3 totals 15 residues. Trimming at V came to 8 bases and at J to 4 bases, leaving 9 bases not matched to a gene. Germline CDR1 and CDR2: LNHDA and SQIVND (reference sequence). CDR3 sequence (DNA): TGTGCCAGTGACCCGGGACAGGGGGTCCGCACTGAAGCTTTCTTT. Translating gives CASDPGQGVRTEAFF.

The chain couples TRBV6-1 to TRBJ2-7; possible D gene TRBD1, 6 bases. CDR3 length: 14 residues. Trimming cost V 2 bases and J 0 bases, with 8 bases left between them. The germline V gene has CDR1 MNHNS and CDR2 SASEGT. As DNA, the CDR3 is TGTGCCAGCAGTGAAAGGGGGAGCTCCTACGAGCAGTACTTC. Protein product: CASSERGSSYEQYF.

This sequence joins TRBV5-6 and TRBJ2-1, with TRBD2 identical over 9 bases. The length of the CDR3 is 18 residues. The germline gives CDR1 SGHDT, CDR2 YYEEEE. Losses at the gene ends were 1 base for V and 0 bases for J; bases not matched to a gene: 8. The CDR3 is CASSLYGTSHSSYNEQFF. The CDR3 nucleotides read TGTGCCAGCAGCTTGTATGGGACTAGCCATAGCTCCTACAATGAGCAGTTCTTC.

The CDR3 sequence is CSASPGGSLDEQYF. The CDR3 DNA reads TGCAGTGCTAGTCCCGGGGGGAGCTTGGACGAGCAGTACTTC. The gene calls are TRBV20-1 and TRBJ2-7; 7 bases fit TRBD2. The CDR3 has 14 residues. Trimming removed 3 bases from V and 5 bases from J; junction bases left unmatched: 10. Germline V lookup: CDR1 DFQATT, CDR2 SNEGSKA (reference sequence).

The rearrangement joins TRBV7-3 to TRBJ1-1, with TRBD1 as a possible D gene (5 bases). The V gene's germline CDR1 is SGHTA and CDR2 FQGTGA. Trimming left V 5 bases short and J 1 base short, with 11 bases between. The CDR3 totals 14 residues. This CDR3 reads CASSAGLSNTEAFF. DNA for the CDR3: TGTGCCAGCAGCGCGGGACTTTCGAACACTGAAGCTTTCTTT.

CDR3 protein: CASLKRDPGELFF. CDR3 DNA: TGTGCCAGTCTGAAGCGGGACCCCGGGGAGCTGTTTTTT. The chain has TRBV19 and TRBJ2-2, with 7 bases matching TRBD2. V lost 8 bases and J lost 6; bases outside the gene matches: 6. Looked up from germline, CDR1 is LNHDA and CDR2 is SQIVND (reference sequence). This CDR3 region has 13 residues.

The table lists this clone with a count of one. This chain joins TRBV5-1 and TRBJ2-4, with TRBD1 matching over 10 bases. The germline V gene has CDR1 SGHRS and CDR2 YFSETQ. With V trimmed by 4 bases and J by 0 bases, 4 bases remained unmatched. The CDR3 covers 16 residues. CDR3 loop: CASSLDRGTAKNIQYF. The CDR3 DNA reads TGCGCCAGCAGCCTGGACAGGGGGACAGCCAAAAACATTCAGTACTTC.

For the CDR3, the DNA is TGCAGTGCTAGTGGCGTAATTGCCGACAGGGGGTGGCAGCCCCAGCATTTT. Translation gives CSASGVIADRGWQPQHF. The chain combines TRBV20-1 with TRBJ1-5, with 9 bases that match TRBD1. The CDR3 consists of 17 residues. Trimming took 3 bases from V and 7 from J; bases not matched to a gene: 16. CDR1 is DFQATT and CDR2 is SNEGSKA in the germline V gene (reference sequence).

J is TRBJ2-3 and V is TRBV10-1, with 8 bases matching TRBD2. The CDR3 contains 17 residues. Germline V lookup: CDR1 WNHNN, CDR2 SYGVQD (reference sequence). J was trimmed by 6 bases and V by 0 bases; bases with no gene match: 11. CDR3 sequence: CASSESVRAGVADTQYF. Written as DNA, the CDR3 is TGCGCCAGCAGTGAGTCCGTCCGAGCGGGAGTTGCCGATACGCAGTATTTT.

The chain has TRBV5-3 and TRBJ2-7; no definite D call. TRBV5-3 is marked as an open reading frame, function uncertain. The CDR3 has 14 residues. Trimming left V 2 bases short and J 3 bases short, with 12 bases between. The CDR3 DNA reads TGTGCCAGAAGCTTAGGCGGAACACTCTACGAGCAGTACTTC. This sequence encodes CARSLGGTLYEQYF.

V usage is TRBV18 and J usage is TRBJ1-2; the match to TRBD1 covers 8 bases. The length of the CDR3 is 15 residues. The V segment lost 2 bases and the J segment 4 bases; nucleotides outside the gene matches: 6. Per germline, CDR1 KGHSH and CDR2 LQKENI. CDR3 in amino acids: CASSPATGGSYGYTF. CDR3 sequence (DNA): TGTGCCAGCTCACCAGCTACAGGGGGGTCCTATGGCTACACCTTC.

The chain joins TRBV29-1 to TRBJ2-2; TRBD1 aligns across 7 bases. From germline, CDR1 is SQVTM and CDR2 ANQGSEA. The J segment lost 4 bases and the V segment lost 7 bases, leaving 12 bases of the junction unmatched. The CDR3 loop spans 15 amino acids. The CDR3 is CSATGDLRGTGELFF. The CDR3 DNA reads as TGCAGCGCAACAGGGGACCTTAGGGGCACCGGGGAGCTGTTTTTT.

This clone showed up just a few times. V and J are TRBV12-3 or TRBV12-4 and TRBJ1-3, with D possibly TRBD1 on 6 matching bases. Trimming took 7 bases from V and 1 from J, leaving 8 bases between them. This CDR3 contains 13 residues. Here the CDR3 reads CASNQGSGNTIYF. CDR3 sequence (DNA): TGTGCCAGCAACCAGGGGTCTGGAAACACCATATATTTT.

The chain joins TRBV9 to TRBJ1-5, with 7 bases identical to TRBD1. The CDR3 has 15 amino acids. The V and J ends lost 4 bases and 3 bases, in that order; junction bases with no gene match: 7. Per the germline V gene, CDR1 is SGDLS and CDR2 is YYNGEE. The CDR3 reads CASSTGAQNNQPQHF. The CDR3 DNA sequence: TGTGCCAGCAGCACAGGGGCGCAGAACAATCAGCCCCAGCATTTT.

A note on this clone: Other DNA sequences in this sample translate to the same CDR3. The V and J genes are TRBV5-1 and TRBJ2-5; a possible D gene is TRBD1 (5 bases). Trimming removed 5 bases at V and 1 base at J, with 9 bases between. CDR1 is SGHRS, CDR2 YFSETQ, per germline. The length of the CDR3 is 13 residues. The CDR3 DNA reads as TGCGCCAGCAGAACCACAGGCCAAGAGACCCAGTACTTC. Translation gives CASRTTGQETQYF.

CDR3 sequence (DNA): TGCGCCAGCAGTCCGGACAGTGGGACCGGGGAGCTGTTTTTT. This codes for CASSPDSGTGELFF. The chain employs TRBV5-1 and TRBJ2-2; D is perhaps TRBD1 (6 bases). Germline-derived CDR1 and CDR2 are SGHRS and YFSETQ. The CDR3 has 14 residues. V was cut by 5 bases and J by 5 bases, with 13 bases left in between.

V usage is TRBV6-5 and J usage is TRBJ1-2; D might be TRBD1 (5 bases). Trimming took off 6 bases at V and 7 bases at J, with 15 bases between the two ends. The CDR3 has 13 residues. The germline CDR1 and CDR2 sequences are MNHEY and SVGAGI. The CDR3: CASRIQGVGGYTF. The CDR3 nucleotides are TGTGCCAGCAGGATTCAGGGCGTGGGTGGCTACACCTTC.

The chain joins TRBV7-9 to TRBJ1-2; 7 bases map to TRBD1. The CDR3 loop spans 15 amino acids. The junction had 6 bases not matched to a gene; V was cut back by 1 base and J by 4 bases. Germline-derived CDR1 and CDR2 are SEHNR and FQNEAQ (reference sequence). The CDR3 loop is CASSLDDRDGYGYTF. CDR3 DNA: TGTGCCAGCAGCTTAGACGACAGGGATGGCTATGGCTACACCTTC.

The chain uses TRBV4-1 and TRBJ1-1; no clear D gene. CDR3 length: 16 residues. Per germline, CDR1 MGHRA and CDR2 YSYEKL. V gave up 0 bases and J gave up 1 base, with 12 bases separating them. The CDR3 loop reads CASSQDPRTTNTEAFF. The CDR3 nucleotides are TGCGCCAGCAGCCAAGACCCCCGAACTACGAACACTGAAGCTTTCTTT.

The chain has TRBV19 and TRBJ1-2; no reliable D call. The germline CDR1 and CDR2 sequences are LNHDA and SQIVND (reference sequence). This CDR3 comprises 15 residues. Between the trimmed V and J ends, which lost 5 bases and 2 bases, there was a span of 15 bases. The CDR3 sequence is CASSGGRTLNYGYTF. CDR3 in DNA: TGTGCCAGTAGTGGAGGACGGACTTTAAACTATGGCTACACCTTC. Full variable domain (missing parts from reference TRBV19 and TRBJ1-2): DGGITQSPKYLFRKEGQNVTLSCEQNLNHDAMYWYRQDPGQGLRLIYYSQIVNDFQKGDIAEGYSVSREKKESFPLTVTSAQKNPTAFYLCASSGGRTLNYGYTFGSGTRLTVV.

For this clone: Other DNA sequences in the same sample also yield this CDR3. This chain connects TRBV12-3 or TRBV12-4 to TRBJ1-3; a weak D match, TRBD1 (5 bases). V was pared by 3 bases and J by 7 bases, with 7 bases between. The CDR3 is 12 amino acids. Written as DNA, the CDR3 is TGTGCCAGCAGTTTTGGGGGGAACACCATATATTTT. Translating it yields CASSFGGNTIYF.

This clone occurred once. This same CDR3 is encoded by further DNA sequences in the sample. V is TRBV29-1 and J is TRBJ1-1, with D possibly matching TRBD1 (6 bases). Germline loops: CDR1 SQVTM, CDR2 ANQGSEA. This CDR3 region has 13 residues. Trimming removed 6 bases at V and 2 bases at J, with 13 bases between. The CDR3 sequence is CSVAGQPNTEAFF. CDR3 bases: TGCAGCGTCGCCGGACAGCCCAACACTGAAGCTTTCTTT.

The chain employs TRBV5-1 and TRBJ1-1; D unresolved. The CDR3 extends over 14 amino acids. V lost 1 base and J 1 base, leaving 8 bases between the germline ends. Per germline, CDR1 SGHRS and CDR2 YFSETQ. The CDR3 bases are TGCGCCAGCAGCTTGAATTCGGGGAACACTGAAGCTTTCTTT. This sequence encodes CASSLNSGNTEAFF.